This T cell receptor (beta chain) stems from a study of T cells after yellow fever vaccination. V trimming: 5 bases; J trimming: 3 bases; junction bases outside the gene matches: 10. Germline V lookup: CDR1 SEHNR, CDR2 FQNEAQ (reference sequence). This CDR3 region has 15 residues. TCRdb itself ran the 5' RACE reads through MiXCR, one entry per CDR3 protein. This table holds about 350,000 distinct CDR3 sequences, 9.5% to 15% found once. The chain combines TRBV7-9 with TRBJ2-7; 7 nucleotides align to TRBD2. The TCR comes from a young man who received the YFV17D yellow fever vaccine. Here the sequenced sample was CD4+ T cells sorted from PBMCs, taken 15 days after the yellow fever booster vaccination. The CDR3 bases are TGTGCCAGCAGCGAGGGGTTTCGGGAGGTCTACGAGCAGTACGTC. The encoded protein is CASSEGFREVYEQYV.